This TCR beta chain was recovered during a study of T cell repertoires in cytomegalovirus infection. The overall study: Well-studied HLA-B-restricted epitopes and recently identified HLA-C-restricted epitopes of CMV were both used in the study. The public TCR beta signatures pointed to both CMV infection and matching HLA type.

TCRdb used MiXCR to reprocess the reads, holding one entry per CDR3 protein. The table includes some 920,000 distinct CDR3 sequences, around 29% detected once. This CDR3 has 16 amino acids. Unmatched junction bases numbered 9, after V lost 1 base and J lost 3 bases. Germline V gene lookup returns CDR1 SGHNT and CDR2 YYREEE (reference sequence). With regard to this clonotype: Antigen: not known.

This sample comprised cultured CD8+ T cells from PBMCs, obtained from culture after CMV antigen stimulation. This TCR was sampled from a human donor in good health (CMV status not recorded). Some clones in this sample may be carry-over from other donors' samples. The genes are TRBV5-4 and TRBJ1-2; 7 positions agree with TRBD1. The CDR3 here is CASSLPSGTAYYGYTF. DNA of the CDR3: TGTGCCAGCAGCTTGCCCTCCGGGACAGCTTACTATGGCTACACCTTC.